The 32 T cell receptor beta chains presented below share a single source sample, sequenced in a study of Ad26.COV2.S vaccination and SARS-CoV-2 variants. Method: immunoSEQ multiplex PCR; TCRdb's copy keeps in-frame clones and lacks some. The data hold hundreds of thousands of clones, with roughly 90% observed a single time. Treatment defined: around 19 received Ad26.COV2.S at low or high dose, single or two shots; about five received placebo; per-sample allocation not given. After the first vaccine or placebo injection, samples were drawn on day 63. Sequencing used peripheral blood, obtained in a trial of Ad26.COV2.S vaccine versus placebo. These receptors came from a person aged 18-65 years who received the Ad26.COV2.S COVID-19 vaccine or a placebo.

The V call is TRBV3-1 (or the pseudogene TRBV3-2), the J call TRBJ1-1, with D possibly being TRBD1 (5 bases). The germline V gene encodes CDR1 LGHDT and CDR2 YNNKEL (reference sequence). Trimming removed 5 bases from V and 1 base from J, with 11 bases in between. This CDR3 has 14 residues. CDR3 DNA: TGTGCCAGCAGCGCGCGGGACTGGAACACTGAAGCTTTCTTT. Translated: CASSARDWNTEAFF.

This chain uses TRBV10-1 with TRBJ2-1; D unresolved. From germline, CDR1 is WNHNN and CDR2 SYGVQD (reference sequence). There are 13 residues in the CDR3. Between the trimmed V and J ends, which lost 4 bases and 2 bases, there was a span of 6 bases. CDR3 amino acids: CASSAAAYNEQFF. For the CDR3, the DNA is TGCGCCAGCAGTGCCGCGGCCTACAATGAGCAGTTCTTC.

This clone was detected only once. The rearrangement uses TRBV30 and TRBJ1-1, with a possible D match to TRBD1 (6 bases). In germline, CDR1 is GTSNPN, CDR2 SVGIG (reference sequence). Trimming left V 0 bases short and J 5 bases short, with 10 bases between. The CDR3 has 13 amino acids. The CDR3 DNA sequence: TGTGCCTGGAGTGTACAGGGACAAACTGAAGCTTTCTTT. Translation: CAWSVQGQTEAFF.

This chain joins TRBV6-5 and TRBJ1-2, with TRBD1 matching over 8 bases. J was trimmed by 2 bases and V by 6 bases; bases with no gene match: 5. The CDR3 loop spans 14 amino acids. CDR1 and CDR2 from the germline V gene are MNHEY and SVGAGI. CDR3 sequence: CASSRRGQNYGYTF. CDR3 coding DNA: TGTGCCAGCAGCCGCAGGGGGCAGAACTATGGCTACACCTTC.

This chain links TRBV19 with TRBJ1-6, with 9 bases matching TRBD1. The CDR3 totals 15 residues. Germline lookup yields CDR1 LNHDA and CDR2 SQIVND (reference sequence). V gave up 5 bases and J gave up 7 bases; unmatched junction bases: 6. The CDR3 bases are TGTGCCAGTAGTCCCTGGGACAGGGAGAATTCACCCCTCCACTTT. Amino acid sequence: CASSPWDRENSPLHF. The full variable domain, with the rest looked up from reference TRBV19 and TRBJ1-6, is DGGITQSPKYLFRKEGQNVTLSCEQNLNHDAMYWYRQDPGQGLRLIYYSQIVNDFQKGDIAEGYSVSREKKESFPLTVTSAQKNPTAFYLCASSPWDRENSPLHFGNGTRLTVT.

CDR3 sequence (DNA): TGTGCCAGCAGCCTCTCCTGGAGCTCTGGAAACACCATATATTTT. Translation gives CASSLSWSSGNTIYF. The chain has TRBV9 and TRBJ1-3; D not certain. The germline gives CDR1 SGDLS, CDR2 YYNGEE. V dropped 4 bases and J dropped 0 bases, with 11 bases sitting between them. The CDR3 spans 15 residues.

The V call is TRBV5-1, the J call TRBJ1-1; D unresolved. Per the germline V gene, CDR1 is SGHRS and CDR2 is YFSETQ. Between the trimmed V and J ends, which lost 0 bases and 4 bases, there was a span of 10 bases. The CDR3 runs 14 residues. CDR3 nucleotide sequence: TGCGCCAGCAGCTTGGACGGTTTGGGCACTGAAGCTTTCTTT. This codes for CASSLDGLGTEAFF.

The chain couples TRBV3-1 (or the pseudogene TRBV3-2) to TRBJ2-5; D remains unclear. The V end was cut by 2 bases, the J end by 5 bases, with 9 bases between. The CDR3 is 13 amino acids. CDR1 and CDR2 from the germline V gene are LGHDT and YNNKEL (reference sequence). CDR3 residues: CASSQWEGETQYF. CDR3 bases: TGTGCCAGCAGCCAATGGGAAGGGGAGACCCAGTACTTC.

The rearrangement joins TRBV10-1 to TRBJ2-1; D unclear. Germline V gene lookup returns CDR1 WNHNN and CDR2 SYGVQD (reference sequence). The CDR3 loop spans 14 amino acids. Trimming left V 1 base short and J 4 bases short, with 8 bases between. The CDR3 is CASSEYPLYNEQFF. CDR3 coding DNA: TGCGCCAGCAGTGAGTACCCCCTATACAATGAGCAGTTCTTC.

V gene TRBV6-5 combines with J gene TRBJ2-7; 7 bases line up with TRBD1. Germline V gives CDR1 MNHEY, CDR2 SVGAGI. The CDR3 is 12 residues long. V was pared by 2 bases and J by 6 bases, with 1 base of the junction left unmatched. The CDR3 bases are TGTGCCAGCAGTTACAACAGGGGCGAGCAGTACTTC. Protein sequence: CASSYNRGEQYF.

This rearrangement joins TRBV6-5 to TRBJ2-3; D gene ambiguous. The CDR3 totals 13 residues. Germline values: CDR1 MNHEY, CDR2 SVGAGI. The germline V and J ends were trimmed by 8 bases and 0 bases, with 9 bases remaining between them. The CDR3 DNA sequence: TGTGCCAGCCGCACATCCAGCACAGATACGCAGTATTTT. It codes for CASRTSSTDTQYF.

J is TRBJ1-5 and V is TRBV12-3 or TRBV12-4; tentative D call: TRBD1 (5 bases). Trimming shortened V by 6 bases and J by 2 bases, and 8 bases separated the two germline ends. The CDR3 loop spans 13 amino acids. CDR3 DNA sequence: TGTGCCAGCAGGGGGGGTGGCAATCAGCCCCAGCATTTT. This sequence encodes CASRGGGNQPQHF.

V usage is TRBV7-9 and J usage is TRBJ2-7, with D possibly being TRBD2 (6 bases). The CDR3 loop spans 14 amino acids. V was cut by 4 bases and J by 4 bases, with 14 bases left in between. The germline gives CDR1 SEHNR, CDR2 FQNEAQ (reference sequence). The CDR3: CASSSPGELYEQYF. The CDR3 coding sequence is TGTGCCAGCAGCTCCCCGGGAGAACTATACGAGCAGTACTTC.

The chain has TRBV6-5 and TRBJ1-2; possible D gene TRBD1, 6 bases. Germline CDR1 reads MNHEY; CDR2 reads SVGAGI. The CDR3 is made up of 13 amino acids. The germline V and J ends were trimmed by 7 bases and 6 bases, with 15 bases remaining between them. The CDR3, as DNA: TGTGCCAGCACCCGTGGGGGCTTGGATGGCTACACCTTC. Amino acid sequence: CASTRGGLDGYTF.

The gene calls are TRBV21-1 and TRBJ1-1; the listed D gene, TRBD1, was not tested against the DNA. TRBV21-1 is marked as a pseudogene. The CDR3 covers 21 residues. DNA for the CDR3: TGTGCCAGCAGCAATCTACCGGGACAGAACTGTTCCCTGACCCTGAACACTGAAGCTTTCTTT. Protein: CASSNLPGQNCSLTLNTEAFF.

This chain links TRBV7-9 with TRBJ1-5; D call uncertain. Trimming pared 1 base from V and 4 bases from J, leaving 8 bases between. CDR1 and CDR2 (germline): SEHNR, FQNEAQ (reference sequence). This CDR3 has 14 amino acids. This chain's CDR3 is CASSLGARNQPQHF. The CDR3 DNA reads as TGTGCCAGCAGCTTAGGCGCGAGAAATCAGCCCCAGCATTTT.

The genes are TRBV2 and TRBJ1-2; 7 nucleotides match TRBD1. With 6 bases clipped from V and 4 bases from J, the junction kept 5 bases outside the gene matches. CDR3 size: 13 residues. Germline V lookup: CDR1 SNHLY, CDR2 FYNNEI. The DNA for the CDR3 is TGTGCCAGCAGGGAGGGGGCCACCTATGGCTACACCTTC. As protein: CASREGATYGYTF. The whole variable domain, filled in from reference TRBV2 and TRBJ1-2, reads EPEVTQTPSHQVTQMGQEVILRCVPISNHLYFYWYRQILGQKVEFLVSFYNNEISEKSEIFDDQFSVERPDGSNFTLKIRSTKLEDSAMYFCASREGATYGYTFGSGTRLTVV.

The gene calls are TRBV6-2 or TRBV6-3 and TRBJ2-5; 7 bases are a match to TRBD2. The CDR3 sequence is 14 residues long. Germline V CDR1 and CDR2: MNHEY, SVGEGT. V lost 6 bases to trimming and J lost 6 bases; unmatched junction nucleotides: 10. The CDR3 spells CASSPGGLRQTQYF. DNA for the CDR3: TGTGCCAGCAGCCCCGGGGGACTAAGACAGACCCAGTACTTC.

The chain has TRBV3-1 (or the pseudogene TRBV3-2) and TRBJ1-2, with a tentative D call TRBD1 (6 bases). V lost 4 bases, J lost 4 bases, and 10 bases lay in between. CDR1 and CDR2 from the germline V gene are LGHDT and YNNKEL (reference sequence). The CDR3 is 13 amino acids. The CDR3 region is CASSLDRAYGYTF. The CDR3, as DNA: TGTGCCAGCAGCCTGGACAGAGCCTATGGCTACACCTTC.

The table lists this clone with a count of one. J is TRBJ2-7 and V is TRBV18, with TRBD1 matching 10 bases. J lost 4 bases, V lost 3 bases, and 3 bases had no gene match. Germline values: CDR1 KGHSH, CDR2 LQKENI. This CDR3 has 14 amino acids. The CDR3 protein is CASSPGQGRYEQYF. In nucleotides, the CDR3 is TGTGCCAGCTCACCGGGACAGGGGCGGTACGAGCAGTACTTC.

The chain carries TRBV19 and TRBJ2-7; 9 positions agree with TRBD1. This CDR3 contains 15 residues. V shed 5 bases and J 4 bases; nucleotides not matched to a gene: 9. CDR1 is LNHDA and CDR2 is SQIVND in the germline V gene (reference sequence). The DNA of the CDR3 is TGTGCCAGTAGTCTTCAGACAGGGGGGAGGTACGAGCAGTACTTC. Protein product: CASSLQTGGRYEQYF.

The CDR3 DNA is TGCGCCAGCAGCTTGGCCCCGGGCAGACAGAACACTGAAGCTTTCTTT. Its translation: CASSLAPGRQNTEAFF. The chain is built from TRBV5-1 and TRBJ1-1; D unclear. The CDR3 contains 16 residues. The V gene lost 0 bases and the J gene lost 1 base, with 13 bases spanning the gap. Germline V CDR1 and CDR2: SGHRS, YFSETQ.

The chain couples TRBV7-2 to TRBJ1-2; 12 bases match TRBD1. Per the germline V gene, CDR1 is SGHTA and CDR2 is FQGNSA. The CDR3 sequence is 18 residues long. J was trimmed by 4 bases and V by 0 bases; bases with no gene match: 9. The chain's CDR3 is CASSLAGTGGAGSYGYTF. The CDR3, as DNA: TGTGCCAGCAGCTTAGCCGGGACAGGGGGCGCAGGTTCCTATGGCTACACCTTC.

The chain links TRBV5-1 to TRBJ1-2; no firm D call. CDR1 is SGHRS, CDR2 YFSETQ, per germline. The CDR3 spans 15 residues. Trimming shortened V by 0 bases and J by 0 bases, and 9 bases separated the two germline ends. The CDR3 DNA follows: TGCGCCAGCAGCTTGGTTCCAGGAACTAACTATGGCTACACCTTC. Translating it yields CASSLVPGTNYGYTF.

The chain recombines TRBV12-3 or TRBV12-4 with TRBJ2-1, with 8 bases that match TRBD2. V shed 8 bases, J shed 6 bases, and the junction held 6 bases outside the gene matches. This CDR3 is built from 13 residues. The CDR3 DNA reads TGTGCCAGCCGGGAGGGACCCGTCAATGAGCAGTTCTTC. Translated, it gives CASREGPVNEQFF.

This chain links TRBV19 with TRBJ2-1, with 9 positions matching TRBD1. This CDR3 region has 15 residues. With 5 bases clipped from V and 12 bases from J, the junction kept 14 bases outside the gene matches. CDR1 LNHDA and CDR2 SQIVND come from the germline V gene (reference sequence). For the CDR3, the DNA is TGTGCCAGTAGTGTTACAAGCACAGGGGGCCCCGTGCAGTTCTTC. It is translated as CASSVTSTGGPVQFF. Full variable domain (rest looked up from reference TRBV19 and TRBJ2-1): DGGITQSPKYLFRKEGQNVTLSCEQNLNHDAMYWYRQDPGQGLRLIYYSQIVNDFQKGDIAEGYSVSREKKESFPLTVTSAQKNPTAFYLCASSVTSTGGPVQFFGPGTRLTVL.

The sample holds a few counts of this clone. V is TRBV19 and J is TRBJ2-7; 7 bases match TRBD2. Germline CDR1 and CDR2: LNHDA and SQIVND (reference sequence). The CDR3 covers 14 residues. Losses at the gene ends were 6 bases for V and 3 bases for J; bases not matched to a gene: 8. The DNA for the CDR3 is TGTGCCAGTAGCCAATCGGGGGAGGGCTACGAGCAGTACTTC. Translated, it gives CASSQSGEGYEQYF.

CDR3 sequence reads: CASARDGVYEQYF. Here the CDR3 DNA reads TGCGCCAGCGCCCGGGACGGAGTCTACGAGCAGTACTTC. The genes are TRBV5-1 and TRBJ2-7; possibly TRBD1 or TRBD2 for D (5 bases each). The V gene's germline CDR1 is SGHRS and CDR2 YFSETQ. With 7 bases removed from V and 3 bases from J, the gap between germline ends came to 14 bases. The CDR3 runs 13 residues.

The J gene is TRBJ1-2, the V gene TRBV28; TRBD1 matches 8 bases. V lost 2 bases and J lost 5; bases outside the gene matches: 4. Germline V CDR1 and CDR2: MDHEN, SYDVKM. The CDR3 is made up of 14 amino acids. Written as DNA, the CDR3 is TGTGCCAGCAGTTTACGGAGACAGGGGTATGGCTACACCTTC. This translates into CASSLRRQGYGYTF.

The chain couples TRBV6-6 to TRBJ1-4, with 7 nucleotides matching TRBD1. V shed 2 bases and J 4 bases; nucleotides not matched to a gene: 4. The CDR3 consists of 15 residues. Germline lookup yields CDR1 MNHNY and CDR2 SVGAGI (reference sequence). In DNA, the CDR3 is TGTGCCAGCAGTTACCAAGGACAGGTTAATGAAAAACTGTTTTTT. Residues: CASSYQGQVNEKLFF.

This chain connects TRBV19 to TRBJ2-6, with TRBD1 identical over 8 bases. This CDR3 has 17 residues. J gave up 0 bases and V 2 bases, and 3 bases lay outside the gene matches. CDR1 is LNHDA, CDR2 SQIVND, per germline (reference sequence). The CDR3 nucleotides read TGTGCCAGTAGTATATCAACAGGGGGCTCTGGGGCCAACGTCCTGACTTTC. It specifies CASSISTGGSGANVLTF.

The CDR3 coding sequence is TGCAGTGCTAGTCGCGGGGGAACCCTCTCCAATGAGCAGTTCTTC. Its translation: CSASRGGTLSNEQFF. The chain joins TRBV20-1 to TRBJ2-1, with 7 bases identical to TRBD2. Germline CDR1 and CDR2: DFQATT and SNEGSKA (reference sequence). V trimming: 3 bases; J trimming: 6 bases; junction bases outside the gene matches: 11. The CDR3 spans 15 residues.